Listed below are T cell receptor beta chains from one sample, sequenced in a study of technical replicates of blood from a handful of donors. Assay used: immunoSEQ multiplex PCR; TCRdb lists only in-frame clones, some missing. The sample has fewer than 70,000 clones; 75% to 90% are singletons. Sequencing input: PBMCs. The receptor source for this set is a human donor in good health. Some clones in this sample may be carry-over from other donors' samples. Both conserved end residues are part of each CDR3. Fields, in order: clone size, J gene, CDR3 length, D gene, V gene, CDR3 protein, CDR3 DNA. D genes are given only for firm matches. Rows may omit the clone size; those that give it use once, few, many or a size class.

abundance: .; j_gene: TRBJ2-7; len: 13; d_gene: TRBD1; v_gene: TRBV10-3; CDR3aa: CAIRDRGSYEQYF; CDR3nt: TGTGCCATCAGAGACAGGGGATCCTACGAGCAGTACTTC
abundance: .; j_gene: TRBJ2-1; len: 16; d_gene: TRBD1; v_gene: TRBV4-2; CDR3aa: CASSQGYGTDYNEQFF; CDR3nt: TGTGCCAGCAGCCAAGGTTACGGGACAGACTACAATGAGCAGTTCTTC
abundance: .; j_gene: TRBJ2-4; len: 13; d_gene: .; v_gene: TRBV30; CDR3aa: CAWREGFQNIQYF; CDR3nt: TGTGCCTGGAGGGAGGGGTTCCAAAACATTCAGTACTTC
abundance: .; j_gene: TRBJ2-7; len: 12; d_gene: .; v_gene: TRBV28; CDR3aa: CASSYRAYEQYF; CDR3nt: TGTGCCAGCAGTTACAGGGCCTACGAGCAGTACTTC
abundance: .; j_gene: TRBJ2-7; len: 13; d_gene: TRBD1; v_gene: TRBV7-7; CDR3aa: CASSPSDRGEQYF; CDR3nt: TGTGCCAGCAGCCCGTCCGACAGGGGAGAGCAGTACTTC
abundance: .; j_gene: TRBJ1-6; len: 14; d_gene: TRBD1; v_gene: TRBV18; CDR3aa: CASSLRTGESPLHF; CDR3nt: TGTGCCAGCTCACTCCGAACAGGGGAATCACCCCTCCACTTT
abundance: once; j_gene: TRBJ1-4; len: 16; d_gene: .; v_gene: TRBV5-4; CDR3aa: CASSLDGGASNEKLFF; CDR3nt: TGTGCCAGCAGCTTGGATGGGGGGGCCTCTAATGAAAAACTGTTTTTT
abundance: .; j_gene: TRBJ1-5; len: 15; d_gene: TRBD1; v_gene: TRBV6-1; CDR3aa: CASSDWTGGNQPQHF; CDR3nt: TGTGCCAGCAGTGATTGGACAGGGGGCAATCAGCCCCAGCATTTT
abundance: .; j_gene: TRBJ1-3; len: 16; d_gene: TRBD1; v_gene: TRBV7-9; CDR3aa: CASSQDRGYSGNTIYF; CDR3nt: TGTGCCAGCAGCCAGGACAGGGGGTACTCTGGAAACACCATATATTTT
abundance: .; j_gene: TRBJ1-1; len: 15; d_gene: .; v_gene: TRBV13; CDR3aa: CASSHRTLMNTEAFF; CDR3nt: TGTGCCAGCAGCCACAGAACACTTATGAACACTGAAGCTTTCTTT
abundance: once; j_gene: TRBJ2-5; len: 11; d_gene: .; v_gene: TRBV5-4; CDR3aa: CASSSSKTQYF; CDR3nt: TGTGCCAGCAGTTCTTCTAAGACCCAGTACTTC
abundance: .; j_gene: TRBJ1-6; len: 15; d_gene: .; v_gene: TRBV25-1; CDR3aa: CASQLSGGKGSPLHF; CDR3nt: TGTGCCAGCCAACTCTCTGGGGGGAAGGGTTCACCCCTCCACTTT
abundance: .; j_gene: TRBJ2-7; len: 17; d_gene: .; v_gene: TRBV1; CDR3aa: CTSSQEKTSGNFYEQYF; CDR3nt: TGCACCAGCAGCCAAGAGAAGACTAGCGGGAACTTTTACGAGCAGTACTTC
abundance: few; j_gene: TRBJ2-1; len: 14; d_gene: .; v_gene: TRBV7-6; CDR3aa: CASSLAVQYNEQFF; CDR3nt: TGTGCCAGCAGCTTAGCCGTACAATACAATGAGCAGTTCTTC
abundance: .; j_gene: TRBJ1-5; len: 14; d_gene: .; v_gene: TRBV13; CDR3aa: CASSFRTDSQSQHF; CDR3nt: TGTGCCAGCAGCTTCCGGACAGACTCTCAGTCCCAGCATTTT
abundance: .; j_gene: TRBJ1-1; len: 12; d_gene: .; v_gene: TRBV5-4; CDR3aa: CAARAQNTEAFF; CDR3nt: TGTGCCGCGAGGGCTCAGAACACTGAAGCTTTCTTT
abundance: .; j_gene: TRBJ2-3; len: 13; d_gene: .; v_gene: TRBV9; CDR3aa: CASSVGSTDTQYF; CDR3nt: TGTGCCAGCAGCGTCGGGAGCACAGATACGCAGTATTTT
abundance: .; j_gene: TRBJ2-1; len: 14; d_gene: .; v_gene: TRBV9; CDR3aa: CASSVSAGVNEQFF; CDR3nt: TGTGCCAGCAGCGTATCAGCCGGGGTCAATGAGCAGTTCTTC
abundance: .; j_gene: TRBJ2-7; len: 15; d_gene: TRBD2; v_gene: TRBV7-2; CDR3aa: CASRIGLAGAYEQYF; CDR3nt: TGTGCCAGCAGGATTGGACTAGCGGGGGCCTACGAGCAGTACTTC
abundance: .; j_gene: TRBJ1-3; len: 16; d_gene: .; v_gene: TRBV18; CDR3aa: CASSQGRERTGNTIYF; CDR3nt: TGTGCCAGCTCACAAGGCAGGGAAAGAACTGGAAACACCATATATTTT
abundance: .; j_gene: TRBJ2-1; len: 15; d_gene: TRBD2; v_gene: TRBV5-1; CDR3aa: CASTLGGLAGNEQFF; CDR3nt: TGCGCCAGCACCCTGGGGGGACTAGCGGGTAATGAGCAGTTCTTC
abundance: .; j_gene: TRBJ1-2; len: 14; d_gene: TRBD1; v_gene: TRBV7-9; CDR3aa: CASSPRTGEYGYTF; CDR3nt: TGTGCCAGCAGCCCCCGGACAGGGGAGTATGGCTACACCTTC
abundance: .; j_gene: TRBJ1-1; len: 15; d_gene: .; v_gene: TRBV5-1; CDR3aa: CASKREAGSDTEAFF; CDR3nt: TGCGCCAGTAAAAGGGAGGCAGGGTCAGACACTGAAGCTTTCTTT
abundance: once; j_gene: TRBJ1-6; len: 14; d_gene: .; v_gene: TRBV27; CDR3aa: CASSLGRAESPLHF; CDR3nt: TGTGCCAGCAGTTTAGGCAGGGCAGAGTCACCCCTCCACTTT
abundance: few; j_gene: TRBJ2-7; len: 11; d_gene: TRBD1; v_gene: TRBV7-9; CDR3aa: CASSLDRFFYF; CDR3nt: TGTGCCAGCAGCTTGGACAGGTTTTTCTACTTC
abundance: .; j_gene: TRBJ2-7; len: 13; d_gene: .; v_gene: TRBV2; CDR3aa: CASSGDGFVGQYF; CDR3nt: TGTGCCAGCAGCGGAGACGGTTTTGTTGGGCAGTACTTC
abundance: few; j_gene: TRBJ2-3; len: 15; d_gene: .; v_gene: TRBV4-1; CDR3aa: CASSQVSGIEHTQYF; CDR3nt: TGCGCCAGCAGCCAAGTCTCAGGAATAGAACATACGCAGTATTTT
abundance: .; j_gene: TRBJ1-1; len: 12; d_gene: .; v_gene: TRBV28; CDR3aa: CASSLSHTEAFF; CDR3nt: TGTGCCAGCAGTTTATCTCACACTGAAGCTTTCTTT
abundance: .; j_gene: TRBJ1-4; len: 16; d_gene: .; v_gene: TRBV19; CDR3aa: CASSFQHLATNEKLFF; CDR3nt: TGTGCCAGTAGTTTTCAACATCTTGCAACTAATGAAAAACTGTTTTTT
abundance: .; j_gene: TRBJ1-6; len: 13; d_gene: .; v_gene: TRBV7-2; CDR3aa: CASSAQQNSPLHF; CDR3nt: TGTGCCAGCAGCGCCCAACAGAATTCACCCCTCCACTTT
abundance: .; j_gene: TRBJ1-3; len: 15; d_gene: .; v_gene: TRBV6-1; CDR3aa: CASSEQGTYGNTIYF; CDR3nt: TGTGCCAGCAGTGAGCAGGGAACTTACGGAAACACCATATATTTT
abundance: .; j_gene: TRBJ2-3; len: 17; d_gene: .; v_gene: TRBV4-3; CDR3aa: CASSQAKGWGRTDTQYF; CDR3nt: TGCGCCAGCAGCCAAGCCAAAGGGTGGGGGAGGACAGATACGCAGTATTTT
abundance: once; j_gene: TRBJ2-1; len: 16; d_gene: TRBD2; v_gene: TRBV5-6; CDR3aa: CASSFLTSGGGNEQFF; CDR3nt: TGTGCCAGCAGCTTCTTGACTAGCGGGGGGGGAAATGAGCAGTTCTTC
abundance: few; j_gene: TRBJ1-2; len: 13; d_gene: TRBD1; v_gene: TRBV2; CDR3aa: CASRQGVSYGYTF; CDR3nt: TGTGCCAGCCGACAGGGGGTTTCGTATGGCTACACCTTC
abundance: .; j_gene: TRBJ1-1; len: 13; d_gene: .; v_gene: TRBV10-3; CDR3aa: CAITAGVDTEAFF; CDR3nt: TGTGCCATCACGGCGGGGGTTGACACTGAAGCTTTCTTT
abundance: .; j_gene: TRBJ2-3; len: 16; d_gene: .; v_gene: TRBV21-1; CDR3aa: CASSKGLAGSTDTQYF; CDR3nt: TGTGCCAGCAGCAAGGGACTAGCGGGTAGCACAGATACGCAGTATTTT
abundance: .; j_gene: TRBJ1-5; len: 20; d_gene: .; v_gene: TRBV28; CDR3aa: CASIPYRGGRYHHSNQPQHF; CDR3nt: TGTGCCAGCATCCCTTATCGGGGGGGGCGTTACCACCATAGCAATCAGCCCCAGCATTTT
abundance: .; j_gene: TRBJ1-6; len: 14; d_gene: TRBD1; v_gene: TRBV5-6; CDR3aa: CASRGQGASSPLHF; CDR3nt: TGTGCCAGCAGGGGACAGGGGGCCAGTTCACCCCTCCACTTT
abundance: .; j_gene: TRBJ1-2; len: 14; d_gene: .; v_gene: TRBV9; CDR3aa: CASSVEEGGYGYTF; CDR3nt: TGTGCCAGCAGCGTAGAGGAGGGGGGGTATGGCTACACCTTC
abundance: .; j_gene: TRBJ2-7; len: 15; d_gene: TRBD2; v_gene: TRBV7-2; CDR3aa: CASSPSGGKAYEQYF; CDR3nt: TGTGCCAGCAGCCCTAGCGGGGGGAAAGCCTACGAGCAGTACTTC
abundance: few; j_gene: TRBJ2-1; len: 16; d_gene: TRBD2; v_gene: TRBV2; CDR3aa: CASSLFSGTNYNEQFF; CDR3nt: TGTGCCAGCAGTTTGTTTAGCGGGACCAACTACAATGAGCAGTTCTTC
abundance: .; j_gene: TRBJ2-7; len: 13; d_gene: .; v_gene: TRBV9; CDR3aa: CASSSTPGVEQYF; CDR3nt: TGTGCCAGCAGCTCTACCCCCGGGGTCGAGCAGTACTTC
abundance: .; j_gene: TRBJ1-6; len: 16; d_gene: TRBD1; v_gene: TRBV4-1; CDR3aa: CASSQRQGLRNSPLHF; CDR3nt: TGCGCCAGCAGCCAACGACAGGGGTTACGTAATTCACCCCTCCACTTT
abundance: .; j_gene: TRBJ2-5; len: 13; d_gene: TRBD1; v_gene: TRBV29-1; CDR3aa: CSKRTGSGETQYF; CDR3nt: TGCAGCAAAAGGACAGGCTCTGGCGAGACCCAGTACTTC
abundance: .; j_gene: TRBJ2-4; len: 22; d_gene: TRBD2; v_gene: TRBV4-2; CDR3aa: CASSQDSAQLAGRGLAKNIQYF; CDR3nt: TGTGCCAGCAGCCAAGATTCCGCACAACTAGCGGGAAGGGGGTTAGCCAAAAACATTCAGTACTTC
abundance: .; j_gene: TRBJ1-1; len: 12; d_gene: .; v_gene: TRBV7-9; CDR3aa: CASSPPYREAFF; CDR3nt: TGTGCCAGCAGCCCCCCGTATCGGGAAGCTTTCTTT
abundance: .; j_gene: TRBJ2-7; len: 14; d_gene: TRBD2; v_gene: TRBV27; CDR3aa: CASRLTSGKGEQYF; CDR3nt: TGTGCCAGCAGATTGACTAGCGGGAAGGGTGAGCAGTACTTC
abundance: .; j_gene: TRBJ2-5; len: 16; d_gene: .; v_gene: TRBV18; CDR3aa: CASSRLPGQKQETQYF; CDR3nt: TGTGCCAGCTCACGCTTGCCGGGACAAAAACAAGAGACCCAGTACTTC
abundance: .; j_gene: TRBJ2-5; len: 15; d_gene: TRBD2; v_gene: TRBV11-2; CDR3aa: CASSLGGLAVETQYF; CDR3nt: TGTGCCAGCAGCTTAGGCGGACTAGCGGTAGAGACCCAGTACTTC
abundance: few; j_gene: TRBJ1-1; len: 18; d_gene: TRBD1; v_gene: TRBV5-1; CDR3aa: CASSLATGGQSRNTEAFF; CDR3nt: TGCGCCAGCAGCTTGGCGACAGGGGGACAGTCCCGAAACACTGAAGCTTTCTTT
abundance: .; j_gene: TRBJ1-2; len: 11; d_gene: .; v_gene: TRBV30; CDR3aa: CAWTTGGGYTF; CDR3nt: TGTGCCTGGACAACGGGTGGGGGCTACACCTTC
abundance: .; j_gene: TRBJ2-1; len: 18; d_gene: TRBD2; v_gene: TRBV7-2; CDR3aa: CASSPGSSGGALDNEQFF; CDR3nt: TGTGCCAGCAGCCCGGGGTCTAGCGGGGGGGCTTTAGACAATGAGCAGTTCTTC
abundance: few; j_gene: TRBJ1-1; len: 18; d_gene: TRBD1; v_gene: TRBV4-1; CDR3aa: CASSLETGGFLGRTEAFF; CDR3nt: TGCGCCAGCAGCCTAGAGACAGGGGGCTTCCTAGGGCGCACTGAAGCTTTCTTT
abundance: once; j_gene: TRBJ2-7; len: 14; d_gene: .; v_gene: TRBV7-2; CDR3aa: CASSLGLEGDEQYF; CDR3nt: TGTGCCAGCAGCTTAGGGCTAGAGGGCGACGAGCAGTACTTC
abundance: .; j_gene: TRBJ2-1; len: 14; d_gene: TRBD1; v_gene: TRBV5-1; CDR3aa: CASSFRAGGPEQFF; CDR3nt: TGCGCCAGCAGCTTTAGGGCAGGGGGCCCTGAGCAGTTCTTC
abundance: .; j_gene: TRBJ2-7; len: 15; d_gene: TRBD1; v_gene: TRBV23-1; CDR3aa: CASSHSGTGVHEQYF; CDR3nt: TGCGCCAGCAGTCACTCCGGGACAGGGGTCCACGAGCAGTACTTC
abundance: .; j_gene: TRBJ1-4; len: 12; d_gene: .; v_gene: TRBV6-1; CDR3aa: CASSEAAQKLFF; CDR3nt: TGTGCCAGCAGTGAAGCGGCCCAAAAACTGTTTTTT
abundance: .; j_gene: TRBJ2-7; len: 16; d_gene: TRBD2; v_gene: TRBV5-1; CDR3aa: CASSPVRGSGGGEQYF; CDR3nt: TGCGCCAGCAGCCCCGTGAGAGGTAGCGGGGGTGGCGAGCAGTACTTC